Listed below are T cell receptor beta chains from one sample, sequenced in a study of shared clonotypes between healthy human individuals. Generated by immunoSEQ multiplex PCR, the TCRdb table keeps only in-frame clones and is missing some. This sample yields about 1 million clones, of which roughly 75% are seen a single time; about 1.5% belongs to the top ten. The sequenced sample was memory CD4+ T cells sorted from blood. The receptors shown here come from a man between 18 and 29 years old in good health. CDR3s include the opening cysteine and the closing phenylalanine or tryptophan. A D gene is named only where the DNA matches it firmly. Clone size appears in some rows only: once, few, many, or a class for an expanded clone.

d_gene	j_gene	abundance	v_gene	CDR3aa	CDR3nt
NA	TRBJ1-2	NA	TRBV19	CASSNLGEVYGYTF	TGTGCCAGTAGTAACCTAGGGGAGGTTTATGGCTACACCTTC
NA	TRBJ2-5	NA	TRBV2	CASSVRRETQYF	TGTGCCAGCAGTGTCCGAAGGGAGACCCAGTACTTC
NA	TRBJ2-1	NA	TRBV5-1	CASSLRTGADNEQFF	TGCGCCAGCAGCTTGAGGACGGGAGCGGACAATGAGCAGTTCTTC
NA	TRBJ2-3	NA	TRBV6-1	CASSGDISQYF	TGTGCCAGCAGTGGGGACATTTCGCAGTATTTT
NA	TRBJ1-6	NA	TRBV5-8	CASSGRSDSPLHF	TGTGCCAGCAGTGGACGGTCAGATTCACCCCTCCACTTT
TRBD2	TRBJ2-1	NA	TRBV4-1	CASSQPGLAAHNEQFF	TGCGCCAGCAGCCAGCCGGGACTAGCGGCTCACAATGAGCAGTTCTTC
NA	TRBJ2-7	NA	TRBV9	CASSVEEGPYEQYF	TGTGCCAGCAGCGTCGAAGAGGGACCCTACGAGCAGTACTTC
NA	TRBJ2-1	NA	TRBV10-3	CAISPGGQGARNEQFF	TGTGCCATCAGCCCCGGGGGGCAGGGGGCGCGCAATGAGCAGTTCTTC
NA	TRBJ2-7	NA	TRBV10-1	CASSEGGSYEQYF	TGCGCCAGCAGTGAGGGAGGTAGCTACGAGCAGTACTTC
NA	TRBJ1-2	few	TRBV2	CASRIIYGYTF	TGTGCCAGCAGGATAATCTATGGCTACACCTTC
NA	TRBJ2-7	NA	TRBV5-1	CASSDSLRGEQYF	TGCGCCAGCAGTGACTCCTTACGGGGAGAGCAGTACTTC
NA	TRBJ1-6	NA	TRBV15	CATSLLGLPRGSSPLHF	TGTGCCACCAGCTTATTAGGCTTGCCCCGAGGTAGTTCACCCCTCCACTTT
NA	TRBJ2-3	NA	TRBV7-2	CASSSFPRGTDTQYF	TGTGCCAGCAGCTCCTTCCCCAGAGGAACAGATACGCAGTATTTT
NA	TRBJ1-5	NA	TRBV2	CASSDGAAGQPQHF	TGTGCCAGCAGTGACGGCGCGGCGGGGCAGCCCCAGCATTTT
NA	TRBJ1-3	NA	TRBV19	CATKEQSSGNTIYF	TGTGCCACCAAGGAACAGAGCTCTGGAAACACCATATATTTT
TRBD1	TRBJ2-7	NA	TRBV2	CASGRDSSTYEQYF	TGTGCCAGCGGTCGGGACAGCTCGACCTACGAGCAGTACTTC
TRBD1	TRBJ1-1	few	TRBV5-1	CASSPRTGANTEAFF	TGCGCCAGCAGCCCCCGGACAGGGGCGAACACTGAAGCTTTCTTT
NA	TRBJ2-7	NA	TRBV4-1	CASSQDIGGVYEQYF	TGCGCCAGCAGCCAAGATATAGGAGGGGTCTACGAGCAGTACTTC
TRBD1	TRBJ1-6	NA	TRBV15	CATLTGIGDNSPLHF	TGTGCCACTTTGACAGGGATTGGCGATAATTCACCCCTCCACTTT
TRBD2	TRBJ2-5	NA	TRBV5-1	CASSLRTSEGKTQYF	TGCGCCAGCAGCTTGAGGACTAGCGAAGGGAAGACCCAGTACTTC
TRBD1	TRBJ1-2	NA	TRBV5-6	CASSPDRARGYTF	TGTGCCAGCAGCCCGGACAGGGCGAGGGGCTACACCTTC
NA	TRBJ2-1	NA	TRBV7-2	CASSLSANKAEQFF	TGTGCCAGCAGCTTATCGGCGAACAAGGCTGAGCAGTTCTTC
NA	TRBJ1-1	NA	TRBV5-1	CASRVNVMNTEAFF	TGCGCCAGCAGAGTAAATGTCATGAACACTGAAGCTTTCTTT
TRBD2	TRBJ2-2	few	TRBV6-6	CASTTSGTNTGELFF	TGTGCCAGCACCACTAGCGGAACGAACACCGGGGAGCTGTTTTTT
TRBD2	TRBJ2-1	NA	TRBV5-6	CASRTSGGMYEQFF	TGTGCCAGCAGGACTAGCGGGGGCATGTATGAGCAGTTCTTC
TRBD1	TRBJ2-5	NA	TRBV6-1	CASSGRTGEYQETQYF	TGTGCCAGCAGTGGAAGGACAGGGGAGTACCAAGAGACCCAGTACTTC
NA	TRBJ1-6	NA	TRBV18	CASSPPRSSYNSPLHF	TGTGCCAGCTCACCACCTCGCAGCTCCTATAATTCACCCCTCCACTTT
TRBD1	TRBJ2-7	NA	TRBV7-9	CASSRQGEQYF	TGTGCCAGCAGCAGACAGGGCGAGCAGTACTTC
NA	TRBJ1-2	NA	TRBV28	CASSLPGLPAGYTF	TGTGCCAGCAGCCTACCGGGACTTCCAGCGGGCTACACCTTC